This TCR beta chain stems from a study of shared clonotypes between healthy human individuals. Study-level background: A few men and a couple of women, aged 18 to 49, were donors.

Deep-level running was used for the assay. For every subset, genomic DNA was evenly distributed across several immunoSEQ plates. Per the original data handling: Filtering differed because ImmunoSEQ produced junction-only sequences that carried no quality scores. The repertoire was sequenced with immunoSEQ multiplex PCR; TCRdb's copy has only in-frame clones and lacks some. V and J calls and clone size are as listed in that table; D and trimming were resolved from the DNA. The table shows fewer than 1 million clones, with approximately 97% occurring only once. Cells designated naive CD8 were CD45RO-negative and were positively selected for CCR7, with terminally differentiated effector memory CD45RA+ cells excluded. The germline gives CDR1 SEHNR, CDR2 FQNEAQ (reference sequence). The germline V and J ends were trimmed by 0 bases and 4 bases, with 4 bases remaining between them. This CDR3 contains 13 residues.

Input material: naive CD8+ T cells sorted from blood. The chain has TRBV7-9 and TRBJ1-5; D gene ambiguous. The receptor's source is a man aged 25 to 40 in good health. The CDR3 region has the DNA TGTGCCAGCAGCTTAGCTCTGAATCAGCCCCAGCATTTT. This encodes CASSLALNQPQHF.